The TCR beta chain described here comes from a study of graft-versus-host responses after intestinal transplantation. Overall study context: Recipients got multivisceral, liver-intestinal, or isolated intestinal transplants. Study-level results: Early post-transplant declines in HvG were associated with peak levels of circulating GvH clones.

The assay was immunoSEQ multiplex PCR, and TCRdb's table has in-frame clones only and misses some. Among some 15,000 clones listed, 59% were seen once. Processing was applied to graft tissue in order to liberate intraepithelial and lamina propria lymphocytes. This clone was recorded many times. Its antigen is unknown. This sample comprised ileum tissue, obtained 524 days after transplant. This receptor was taken from a human patient who received an intestinal transplant, so some T cells may come from the graft donor.

CDR3 residues: CASSVGDTGGTEAFF. The CDR3 DNA reads as TGTGCCAGCAGCGTGGGGGACACAGGGGGCACTGAAGCTTTCTTT. The rearrangement uses TRBV7-9 and TRBJ1-1; TRBD1 matches 8 bases. The trim removed 5 bases at V and 4 bases at J, leaving 9 bases unmatched. The CDR3 is 15 residues long. In germline, CDR1 is SEHNR, CDR2 FQNEAQ (reference sequence).